This paragraph covers one TCR delta chain sequence. This clone is described as medium-sized (0.01 to 0.1%). The target of this receptor is not known. Base-call qualities are not available, and no considerably larger clone is one nucleotide away. The method was RT-PCR. Reads for this sample came from an Illumina MiSeq. TCRdb recomputed clones from the public reads with CATT; identical DNA rows were then combined. This sample has a few thousand delta-chain clones in its table, and approximately 20% of those were observed once. Roughly a quarter of the sample belongs to the ten largest clones. Its CDR3 holds 14 amino acids, cysteine through phenylalanine. Just CDR3 DNA is preserved here, 42 bases in frame from base 1. Clipping removes 3 bases from V and 6 bases from J, with 5 as the unmatched junction base count. CDR1 GEAIGNYY and CDR2 EKD were looked up in the germline V gene. These data belong to a study of gamma-delta T cells after stem cell transplantation (TCRdb year 2016).

Sample: gamma-delta T cells. The chain is made from TRDV2 and TRDJ1; 11 bases in the junction line up with TRDD3. The sequence derives from a human donor. It is not recorded whose cells these are; they may come from a transplant donor. The CDR3 in this case is CACDLLGDTNKLIF. The DNA sequence is given as TGTGCCTGTGACCTGTTGGGGGATACGAATAAACTCATCTTT.